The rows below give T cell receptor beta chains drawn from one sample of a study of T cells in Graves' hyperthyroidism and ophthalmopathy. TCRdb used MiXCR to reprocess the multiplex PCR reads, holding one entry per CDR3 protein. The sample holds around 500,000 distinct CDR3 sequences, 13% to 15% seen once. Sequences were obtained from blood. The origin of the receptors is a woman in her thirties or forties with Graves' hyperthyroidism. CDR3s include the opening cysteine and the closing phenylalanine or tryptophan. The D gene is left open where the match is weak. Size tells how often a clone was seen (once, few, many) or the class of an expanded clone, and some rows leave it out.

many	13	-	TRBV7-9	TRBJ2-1	TGTGCCAGCAGCGACCACACGTACAATGAGCAGTTCTTC	CASSDHTYNEQFF
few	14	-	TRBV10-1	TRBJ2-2	TGCGCCAGCAGTTCCCACTCGAACACCGGGGAGCTGTTTTTT	CASSSHSNTGELFF
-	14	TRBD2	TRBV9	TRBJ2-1	TGTGCCAGCAGCGTAGTAGGGACTAAGGATGAGCAGTTCTTC	CASSVVGTKDEQFF
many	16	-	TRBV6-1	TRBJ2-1	TGTGCCAGCAGTGAAGACACGGGGCAGGGCCTCAATGAGCAGTTCTTC	CASSEDTGQGLNEQFF
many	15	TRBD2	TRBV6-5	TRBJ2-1	TGTGCCAGCAGTTACTCGCCGGGGGGAGACAATGAGCAGTTCTTC	CASSYSPGGDNEQFF
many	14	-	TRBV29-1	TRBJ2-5	TGCAGCGTTGGCGCCGGGGACTTAAAAGAGACCCAGTACTTC	CSVGAGDLKETQYF
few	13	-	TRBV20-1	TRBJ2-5	TGCAGTGCTAGAGATGGGGGGCGAGAGACCCAGTACTTC	CSARDGGRETQYF
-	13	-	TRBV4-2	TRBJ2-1	TGTGCCAGCAGCCAAGAGGCCGGGAATGAGCAGTTCTTC	CASSQEAGNEQFF
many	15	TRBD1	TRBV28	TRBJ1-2	TGTGCCAGCAGAATCGAAGGGGGCGCGGACTATGGCTACACCTTC	CASRIEGGADYGYTF
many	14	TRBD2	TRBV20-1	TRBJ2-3	TGCAGTGCTGAACTAGCGGGAAGCACAGATACGCAGTATTTT	CSAELAGSTDTQYF
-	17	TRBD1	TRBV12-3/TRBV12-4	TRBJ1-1	TGTGCCAGCAGTCGGGGACAGGGGCCAAACTTGAACACTGAAGCTTTCTTT	CASSRGQGPNLNTEAFF
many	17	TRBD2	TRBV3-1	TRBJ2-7	TGTGCCAGCAGCCAAGCGACTAGCGGGAGAGCCTCCTACGAGCAGTACTTC	CASSQATSGRASYEQYF
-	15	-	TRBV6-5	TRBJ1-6	TGTGCCAGCAGTTACTCAGCAGCAGCTAGTTCACCCCTCCACTTT	CASSYSAAASSPLHF
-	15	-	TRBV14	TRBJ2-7	TGTGCCAGCAGCCAAGAGCCGGTGCTTCTCTACGAGCAGTACTTC	CASSQEPVLLYEQYF
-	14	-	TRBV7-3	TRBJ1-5	TGTGCCAGCCACAGACAATATAGCAATCAGCCCCAGCATTTT	CASHRQYSNQPQHF
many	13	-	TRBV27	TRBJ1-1	TGTGCCAGCAGTTTAACGGGGACCACTGAAGCTTTCTTT	CASSLTGTTEAFF
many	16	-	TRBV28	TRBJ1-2	TGTGCCAGCAGTTTTCCCAAGGGCAGTAGGGATAAGGGCTACACCTTC	CASSFPKGSRDKGYTF
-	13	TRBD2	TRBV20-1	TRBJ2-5	TGCAGTGCTAGTTCGAGCGGGAGGGAGACCCAGTACTTC	CSASSSGRETQYF
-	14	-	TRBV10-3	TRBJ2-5	TGTGCCATCAGTGGGGGGGGCTTACAAGAGACCCAGTACTTC	CAISGGGLQETQYF
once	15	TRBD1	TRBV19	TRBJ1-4	TGTGCCAGTAGACCTCCGGGACAGCTTAATGAAAAACTGTTTTTT	CASRPPGQLNEKLFF
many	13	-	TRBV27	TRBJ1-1	TGTGCCAGCAGTTCATCAGAGAACACTGAAGCTTTCTTT	CASSSSENTEAFF
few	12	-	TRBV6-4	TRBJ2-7	TGTGCCAGCGGCGGATCCGCCTACGAGCAGTACTTC	CASGGSAYEQYF
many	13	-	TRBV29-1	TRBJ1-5	TGCAGCGTATCGAGTGGTACGGGTCAGCCCCAGCATTTT	CSVSSGTGQPQHF
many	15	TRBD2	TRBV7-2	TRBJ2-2	TGTGCCAGCAGCTTAGATGCGGGAGGTACCGGGGAGCTGTTTTTT	CASSLDAGGTGELFF
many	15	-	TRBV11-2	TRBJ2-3	TGTGCCAGCAGCTTAGATAATGGTGGATGGCATACGCAGTATTTT	CASSLDNGGWHTQYF
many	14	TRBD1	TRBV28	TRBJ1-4	TGTGCCAGCAGTTTCAGGGGGCGAAACGAAAAACTGTTTTTT	CASSFRGRNEKLFF
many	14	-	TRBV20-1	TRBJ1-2	TGCAGTGCCCTAGGGGGGGGGATCGCCTATGGCTACACCTTC	CSALGGGIAYGYTF
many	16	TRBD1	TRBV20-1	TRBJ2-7	TGCAGTGCTAGAGATCACCGACAGGGGACAATGGGCGAGCAGTACTTC	CSARDHRQGTMGEQYF
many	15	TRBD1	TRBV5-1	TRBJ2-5	TGCGCCAGCAGCTTGGGACAGGGGGCAGGGGAGACCCAGTACTTC	CASSLGQGAGETQYF
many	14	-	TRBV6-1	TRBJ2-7	TGTGCCAGCAGTGAAAGCGGGACAGCGTCGGAGCAGTACTTC	CASSESGTASEQYF
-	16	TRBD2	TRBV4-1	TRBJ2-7	TGCGCCAGCAGCCAACCGGGACTAGCGGTCTCCTACGAGCAGTACTTC	CASSQPGLAVSYEQYF
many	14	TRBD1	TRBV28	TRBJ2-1	TGTGCCAGCAGTCGATGGACAGGGTACAATGAGCAGTTCTTC	CASSRWTGYNEQFF
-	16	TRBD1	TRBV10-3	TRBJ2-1	TGTGCCATCAGTGACGCGGGGGACAGGGGGTTGGATGAGCAGTTCTTC	CAISDAGDRGLDEQFF
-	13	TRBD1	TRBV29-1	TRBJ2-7	TGCAGCGTTGTAGGGACAGGATTGGGGGAGCAGTACTTC	CSVVGTGLGEQYF
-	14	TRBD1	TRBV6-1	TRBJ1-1	TGTGCCAGCAGTGAAGGACAGGGAGGGACTGAAGCTTTCTTT	CASSEGQGGTEAFF
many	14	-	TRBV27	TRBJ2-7	TGTGCCAGCAGTTCAATGGGTCCCAGAGACGAGCAGTACTTC	CASSSMGPRDEQYF
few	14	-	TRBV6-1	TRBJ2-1	TGTGCCAGCAGTGAAGGGTCTCGAAACAATGAGCAGTTCTTC	CASSEGSRNNEQFF
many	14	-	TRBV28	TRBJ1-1	TGTGCCAGCAGCCGCCGGACCAGGAACACTGAAGCTTTCTTT	CASSRRTRNTEAFF
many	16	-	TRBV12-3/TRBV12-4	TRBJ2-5	TGTGCCAGCAGTTCGTCTCGGGGTTGGGGACAAGAGACCCAGTACTTC	CASSSSRGWGQETQYF
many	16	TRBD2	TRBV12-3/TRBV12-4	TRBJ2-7	TGTGCCAGCAGTATCCTACCTAGCGGGGGCGCCTACGAGCAGTACTTC	CASSILPSGGAYEQYF
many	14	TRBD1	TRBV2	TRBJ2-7	TGTGCCAGCAGTGAAGGGGGACAGGGGTACGAGCAGTACTTC	CASSEGGQGYEQYF
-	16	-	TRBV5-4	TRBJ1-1	TGTGCCAGCAGCTTGGGGGGTTTAGGGTCGAGAACTGAAGCTTTCTTT	CASSLGGLGSRTEAFF
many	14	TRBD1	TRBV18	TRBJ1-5	TGTGCCAGCTCACCGGGACAGATAAATCAGCCCCAGCATTTT	CASSPGQINQPQHF
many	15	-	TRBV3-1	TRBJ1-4	TGTGCCAGCAGCCAACTCCAGGCAACTAATGAAAAACTGTTTTTT	CASSQLQATNEKLFF